Listed below are T cell receptor beta chains from one sample, sequenced in a study of blood T cells in healthy people across ages. TCRdb re-called the 5' RACE reads with MiXCR, one entry per CDR3 protein. This table has about 760,000 distinct CDR3 sequences, just over 55% appearing once. Sequencing was carried out using blood. Receptor source: a man aged 35 to 55 in good health. CDR3s include the opening cysteine and the closing phenylalanine or tryptophan. D genes are given only for firm matches. For some rows the clone size is stated as once, few or many, or as a class when expanded; others skip it.

D gene: TRBD1; J gene: TRBJ1-4; V gene: TRBV6-6; clone size: NA; CDR3 DNA: TGTGCCAGCAGTTACTCTACCACAGGGGCTGGAAATGAAAAACTGTTTTTT; CDR3 protein: CASSYSTTGAGNEKLFF
D gene: TRBD1; J gene: TRBJ1-2; V gene: TRBV5-1; clone size: NA; CDR3 DNA: TGCGCCGGCAGCCCCAAGGACAGGGAAAAGGGCTACACCTTC; CDR3 protein: CAGSPKDREKGYTF
D gene: TRBD2; J gene: TRBJ2-5; V gene: TRBV5-1; clone size: few; CDR3 DNA: TGCGCCAGCAGCTCTAGCGGGGGGCTTCCGGAGACCCAGTACTTC; CDR3 protein: CASSSSGGLPETQYF
D gene: NA; J gene: TRBJ2-5; V gene: TRBV5-1; clone size: NA; CDR3 DNA: TGCGCCAGCAGCTCGGAAAATGGTCAAGAGACCCAGTACTTC; CDR3 protein: CASSSENGQETQYF
D gene: TRBD2; J gene: TRBJ2-7; V gene: TRBV6-4; clone size: NA; CDR3 DNA: TGTGCCAGCAGTGTAGAAGCGGGAGGGCCGGACGAGCAGTACTTC; CDR3 protein: CASSVEAGGPDEQYF
D gene: TRBD1; J gene: TRBJ1-1; V gene: TRBV12-5; clone size: few; CDR3 DNA: TGTGCTAGTGATAGGGGGCTCGGCACTGAAGCTTTCTTT; CDR3 protein: CASDRGLGTEAFF
D gene: TRBD1; J gene: TRBJ1-2; V gene: TRBV7-2; clone size: NA; CDR3 DNA: TGTGCCAGCAGCCCAACAGGGGGCGAACGCTATGGCTACACCTTC; CDR3 protein: CASSPTGGERYGYTF
D gene: NA; J gene: TRBJ1-1; V gene: TRBV29-1; clone size: NA; CDR3 DNA: TGCAGCGTTGTACGGATTCTGAACACTGAAGCTTTCTTT; CDR3 protein: CSVVRILNTEAFF
D gene: NA; J gene: TRBJ2-7; V gene: TRBV11-2; clone size: NA; CDR3 DNA: TGTGCCAGCAGCTTAGATCGGGGCAGGCCTTACGAGCAGTACTTC; CDR3 protein: CASSLDRGRPYEQYF
D gene: TRBD1; J gene: TRBJ1-2; V gene: TRBV10-3; clone size: NA; CDR3 DNA: TGTGCCATCAGGGGGACAGGGGACCTATATGGCTACACCTTC; CDR3 protein: CAIRGTGDLYGYTF
D gene: NA; J gene: TRBJ2-7; V gene: TRBV6-5; clone size: few; CDR3 DNA: TGTGCCAGCAGTCATCGCGCGGCAGGGCCCTACGAGCAGTACTTC; CDR3 protein: CASSHRAAGPYEQYF
D gene: TRBD1; J gene: TRBJ1-2; V gene: TRBV29-1; clone size: NA; CDR3 DNA: TGCAGCGTTGAAGGCCTAACAGGGGTTCGCTATGGCTACACCTTC; CDR3 protein: CSVEGLTGVRYGYTF
D gene: NA; J gene: TRBJ1-2; V gene: TRBV7-2; clone size: once; CDR3 DNA: TGTGCCAGCAGCCTCACGGGAGGGGAGCCCCAGCACTATGGCTACACCTTC; CDR3 protein: CASSLTGGEPQHYGYTF
D gene: TRBD1; J gene: TRBJ1-6; V gene: TRBV6-5; clone size: few; CDR3 DNA: TGTGCCAGCAGGATAACCGGGACAGGGGACAATTCACCCCTCCACTTT; CDR3 protein: CASRITGTGDNSPLHF
D gene: TRBD1; J gene: TRBJ2-3; V gene: TRBV3-1; clone size: few; CDR3 DNA: TGTGCCAGCAGCCCGGACAGGTCTAGCACAGATACGCAGTATTTT; CDR3 protein: CASSPDRSSTDTQYF
D gene: TRBD2; J gene: TRBJ2-3; V gene: TRBV20-1; clone size: once; CDR3 DNA: TGCAGTGCAGGTTCACTAGCGGGTCCACGCACAGATACGCAGTATTTT; CDR3 protein: CSAGSLAGPRTDTQYF
D gene: NA; J gene: TRBJ2-3; V gene: TRBV18; clone size: few; CDR3 DNA: TGTGCCAGCTCACCACCTACAAGGGATACGCAGTATTTT; CDR3 protein: CASSPPTRDTQYF
D gene: NA; J gene: TRBJ2-7; V gene: TRBV6-2/TRBV6-3; clone size: NA; CDR3 DNA: TGTGCCAGCAGTTATCAGGGCCCCTACGAGCAGTACTTC; CDR3 protein: CASSYQGPYEQYF
D gene: NA; J gene: TRBJ2-5; V gene: TRBV10-3; clone size: NA; CDR3 DNA: TGTGCCATCAGTGAGTTTTCAGGGACGATGGAAGAGACCCAGTACTTC; CDR3 protein: CAISEFSGTMEETQYF
D gene: NA; J gene: TRBJ2-3; V gene: TRBV29-1; clone size: NA; CDR3 DNA: TGCAGCGTTGAAGACCAGGGGACAGATACGCAGTATTTT; CDR3 protein: CSVEDQGTDTQYF
D gene: NA; J gene: TRBJ2-5; V gene: TRBV5-1; clone size: NA; CDR3 DNA: TGCGCCAGCAAAAGCGGAGCCGGCCCCGAAGAGACCCAGTACTTC; CDR3 protein: CASKSGAGPEETQYF
D gene: NA; J gene: TRBJ2-1; V gene: TRBV28; clone size: NA; CDR3 DNA: TGTGCCAGCAGCCCGCCCGTAGTTGGTGAGCAGTTCTTC; CDR3 protein: CASSPPVVGEQFF
D gene: NA; J gene: TRBJ2-6; V gene: TRBV27; clone size: NA; CDR3 DNA: TGTGCCAGCAGTTTATTTTCCCAGGGTAGGGCCAACGTCCTGACTTTC; CDR3 protein: CASSLFSQGRANVLTF
D gene: TRBD2; J gene: TRBJ2-1; V gene: TRBV27; clone size: NA; CDR3 DNA: TGTGCCAGCCTCAAGCGGGGGGGCTACAATGAGCAGTTCTTC; CDR3 protein: CASLKRGGYNEQFF
D gene: TRBD2; J gene: TRBJ2-1; V gene: TRBV28; clone size: once; CDR3 DNA: TGTGCCAGTTTACTAGCGGGAGGCAATGAGCAGTTCTTC; CDR3 protein: CASLLAGGNEQFF
D gene: TRBD2; J gene: TRBJ2-1; V gene: TRBV14; clone size: NA; CDR3 DNA: TGTGCCAGCAGCCAATTCGCCCCCGTTAGCGGGGGTCATGAGCAGTTCTTC; CDR3 protein: CASSQFAPVSGGHEQFF
D gene: TRBD1; J gene: TRBJ2-5; V gene: TRBV5-1; clone size: NA; CDR3 DNA: TGCGCCAGCAGCGGGGACAGCGGTTACAATGAGCAGTACTTC; CDR3 protein: CASSGDSGYNEQYF
D gene: NA; J gene: TRBJ2-5; V gene: TRBV5-1; clone size: NA; CDR3 DNA: TGCGCCAGCAGCTTGGCCGTGTCCACCCAAGAGACCCAGTACTTC; CDR3 protein: CASSLAVSTQETQYF
D gene: TRBD1; J gene: TRBJ1-4; V gene: TRBV28; clone size: few; CDR3 DNA: TGTGCCAGCAGTCAATCTGACAGGGATCGGAGTTTGAAACTGTTTTTT; CDR3 protein: CASSQSDRDRSLKLFF
D gene: NA; J gene: TRBJ2-7; V gene: TRBV11-2; clone size: NA; CDR3 DNA: TGTGCCAGCAGCTTACAGGGGGGAGGGCCAAAATACGAGCAGTACTTC; CDR3 protein: CASSLQGGGPKYEQYF
D gene: TRBD1; J gene: TRBJ1-5; V gene: TRBV4-2; clone size: NA; CDR3 DNA: TGTGCCAGCAGCCAAGGGGGGGGGACAGGAAAACATCAGCCCCAGCATTTT; CDR3 protein: CASSQGGGTGKHQPQHF
D gene: NA; J gene: TRBJ2-2; V gene: TRBV11-2; clone size: NA; CDR3 DNA: TGTGCCAGCAGCCCTCCGGGCCGCGGGAACGGGGAGCTGTTTTTT; CDR3 protein: CASSPPGRGNGELFF
D gene: TRBD1; J gene: TRBJ1-2; V gene: TRBV28; clone size: NA; CDR3 DNA: TGTGCCAGCAGCCTCTCGACAGGGGGCTATGGCTACACCTTC; CDR3 protein: CASSLSTGGYGYTF
D gene: TRBD1; J gene: TRBJ2-1; V gene: TRBV6-5; clone size: NA; CDR3 DNA: TGTGCCAGCAGTTCCGGGACAGGGCGGGATGAGCAGTTCTTC; CDR3 protein: CASSSGTGRDEQFF
D gene: NA; J gene: TRBJ2-1; V gene: TRBV6-5; clone size: NA; CDR3 DNA: TGTGCCAGCAGTTATTCGGGGGACAACGAGCAGTTCTTC; CDR3 protein: CASSYSGDNEQFF
D gene: NA; J gene: TRBJ1-2; V gene: TRBV2; clone size: NA; CDR3 DNA: TGTGCCAGCCACATCGCACCCGAACCCAATGGCTACACCTTC; CDR3 protein: CASHIAPEPNGYTF
D gene: NA; J gene: TRBJ2-2; V gene: TRBV2; clone size: NA; CDR3 DNA: TGTGCCAGCAGGACAGGACAGACACTTCTCACCGGGGAGCTGTTTTTT; CDR3 protein: CASRTGQTLLTGELFF
D gene: TRBD2; J gene: TRBJ2-7; V gene: TRBV9; clone size: NA; CDR3 DNA: TGTGCCAGCAGCGTAGGGACTAGCGGGCCTATCGACGAGCAGTACTTC; CDR3 protein: CASSVGTSGPIDEQYF
D gene: NA; J gene: TRBJ1-1; V gene: TRBV18; clone size: NA; CDR3 DNA: TGTGCCAGCTCACCACCGGTAGGGAAAGCTTTCTTT; CDR3 protein: CASSPPVGKAFF
D gene: NA; J gene: TRBJ2-3; V gene: TRBV4-2; clone size: NA; CDR3 DNA: TGTGCCAGCAGCCAGGGGACGGACAAAGACACAGATACGCAGTATTTT; CDR3 protein: CASSQGTDKDTDTQYF
D gene: TRBD2; J gene: TRBJ2-7; V gene: TRBV5-4; clone size: NA; CDR3 DNA: TGTGCCAGCAGCCCAAATAGCGGGAGCGACGAGCAGTACTTC; CDR3 protein: CASSPNSGSDEQYF
D gene: NA; J gene: TRBJ2-5; V gene: TRBV12-3/TRBV12-4; clone size: NA; CDR3 DNA: TGTGCCAGCAGTCCACGACATGGCGAGACCCAGTACTTC; CDR3 protein: CASSPRHGETQYF
D gene: TRBD1; J gene: TRBJ2-7; V gene: TRBV7-3; clone size: many; CDR3 DNA: TGTGCCAGCAGCCCTCAGGGGGCGGGCCACTACGAGCAGTACTTC; CDR3 protein: CASSPQGAGHYEQYF
D gene: NA; J gene: TRBJ2-5; V gene: TRBV6-5; clone size: NA; CDR3 DNA: TGTGCCAGCCACAAGGGACGCGGGTACCAAGAGACCCAGTACTTC; CDR3 protein: CASHKGRGYQETQYF
D gene: TRBD1; J gene: TRBJ1-2; V gene: TRBV6-5; clone size: NA; CDR3 DNA: TGTGCCAGCAGTTACCAGGGGGGTTATGGCTACACCTTC; CDR3 protein: CASSYQGGYGYTF
D gene: TRBD2; J gene: TRBJ2-1; V gene: TRBV20-1; clone size: NA; CDR3 DNA: TGCAGTGCTAGAGATAGCGCTAGCGGGAGGGGAGTCAATGAGCAGTTCTTC; CDR3 protein: CSARDSASGRGVNEQFF
D gene: NA; J gene: TRBJ2-1; V gene: TRBV29-1; clone size: NA; CDR3 DNA: TGCAGCGTTGACAGGAGCTCCTACAATGAGCAGTTCTTC; CDR3 protein: CSVDRSSYNEQFF
D gene: TRBD2; J gene: TRBJ2-1; V gene: TRBV7-2; clone size: NA; CDR3 DNA: TGTGCCAGCAGCTTTGCGGGAGGGGGATTATACAATGAGCAGTTCTTC; CDR3 protein: CASSFAGGGLYNEQFF
D gene: NA; J gene: TRBJ2-6; V gene: TRBV20-1; clone size: few; CDR3 DNA: TGCAGTGCTAGAGATCAGGCTGGGGCCAACGTCCTGACTTTC; CDR3 protein: CSARDQAGANVLTF
D gene: NA; J gene: TRBJ1-5; V gene: TRBV4-1; clone size: NA; CDR3 DNA: TGCGCCAGCAGCCAAGAAGGGGGGCACAGCAATCAGCCCCAGCATTTT; CDR3 protein: CASSQEGGHSNQPQHF